The clone carrying this TCR beta chain was observed many times. Antigen unknown. This specimen belongs to a study of early T cells in non-severe SARS-CoV-2 infection. Study context: Sequencing was performed on bulk RNA from unsorted whole blood, leaving chains unpaired.

The study's findings and limits: Private and CD4 specificities were missed by VDJdb matching, which favored anti-spike CD8 responses.

Germline trimming cut 6 bases from V and 0 bases from J; bases unmatched to any gene: 8. Looked up from germline, CDR1 is DFQATT and CDR2 is SNEGSKA (reference sequence). The CDR3 spans 14 residues. Unique molecular identifiers were affixed to single, distinct cDNA molecules. Each CDR3 protein gets one entry after TCRdb re-called the 5' RACE reads with MiXCR. The table includes approximately 49,000 distinct CDR3 sequences, roughly 10% detected once. Specimen: whole blood. The chain carries TRBV20-1 and TRBJ2-7; 7 nucleotides align to TRBD2. The origin of this receptor is an adult who was a healthcare worker with PCR-confirmed SARS-CoV-2 infection or an uninfected control (not recorded which). CDR3 DNA: TGCAGTGCGCGAGCGGGGTTACTCTCCTACGAGCAGTACTTC. It is translated as CSARAGLLSYEQYF.